This T cell receptor beta chain was captured in a study of shared clonotypes between healthy human individuals. Germline loops: CDR1 LNHDA, CDR2 SQIVND (reference sequence). With V trimmed by 8 bases and J by 4 bases, 17 bases remained unmatched. The CDR3 runs 19 residues. To note about this clone: Its antigen is not identified.

Notes on the study in general: Blood alone was sampled, and tissue repertoires likely differ.

Only in-frame clones appear in the TCRdb table, and some are missing; sequencing was by immunoSEQ multiplex PCR. The repertoire consists of 450,000 to 650,000 clones, with around 78% occurring once and the leading ten covering around 12%. The chain employs TRBV19 and TRBJ2-6; TRBD1 agrees at 10 bases. The sequence was obtained from a woman aged 40 to 50 in good health. Some clones in this sample may be carry-over from other donors' samples. Sequenced input: PBMCs. In DNA form, the CDR3 reads TGTGCCAGTTCCCCCGGGACAGGGGCCCCGACAGCGGGGGCCAACGTCCTGACTTTC. Translating gives CASSPGTGAPTAGANVLTF.